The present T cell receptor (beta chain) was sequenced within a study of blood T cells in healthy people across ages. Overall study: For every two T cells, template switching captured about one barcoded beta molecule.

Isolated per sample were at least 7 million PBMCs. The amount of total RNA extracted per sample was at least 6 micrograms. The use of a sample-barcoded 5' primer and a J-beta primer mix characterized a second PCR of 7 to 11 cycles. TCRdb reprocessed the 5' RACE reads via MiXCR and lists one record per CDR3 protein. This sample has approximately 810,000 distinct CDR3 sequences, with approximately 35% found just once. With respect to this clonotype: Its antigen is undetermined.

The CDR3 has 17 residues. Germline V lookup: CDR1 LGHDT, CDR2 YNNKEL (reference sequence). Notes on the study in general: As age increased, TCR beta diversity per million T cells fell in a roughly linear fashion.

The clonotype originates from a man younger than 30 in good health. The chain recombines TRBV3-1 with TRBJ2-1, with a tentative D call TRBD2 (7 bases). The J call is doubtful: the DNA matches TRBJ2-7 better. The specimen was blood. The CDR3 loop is CASSQSSRGASHNEQYF. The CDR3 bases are TGTGCCAGCAGCCAATCGAGTCGGGGGGCGTCCCACAATGAGCAGTACTTC.